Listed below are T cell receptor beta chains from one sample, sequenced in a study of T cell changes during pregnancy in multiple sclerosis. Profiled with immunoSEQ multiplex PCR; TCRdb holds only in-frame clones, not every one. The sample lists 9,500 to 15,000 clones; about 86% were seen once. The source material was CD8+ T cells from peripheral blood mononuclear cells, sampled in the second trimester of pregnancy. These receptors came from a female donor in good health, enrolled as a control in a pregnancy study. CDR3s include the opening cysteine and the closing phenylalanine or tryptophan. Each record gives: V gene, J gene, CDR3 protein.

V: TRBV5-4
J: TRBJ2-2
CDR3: CASSSPSGGALGRTGELFF

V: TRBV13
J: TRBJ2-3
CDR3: CASSPGGDYTTDTQYF

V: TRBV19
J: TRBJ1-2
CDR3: CASSIRVGYGYTF

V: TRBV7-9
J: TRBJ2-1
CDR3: CASSLGVALGQFF

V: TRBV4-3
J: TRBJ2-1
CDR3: CASSPETAGLNEDEQFF

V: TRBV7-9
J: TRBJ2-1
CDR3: CACAPLSYNEQFF

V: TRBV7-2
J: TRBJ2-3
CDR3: CAGSTSGRADTQYF

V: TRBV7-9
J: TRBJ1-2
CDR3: CASSLSGDVGYTF

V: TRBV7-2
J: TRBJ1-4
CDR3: CASSIQGGYEKLFF

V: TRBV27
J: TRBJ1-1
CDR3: CASSPRTGSTEAFF

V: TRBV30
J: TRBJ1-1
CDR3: CAWRADSQGWTEAFF